A selection of T cell receptor beta chains follows, all from one sample in a study of T-cell reconstitution after alpha-beta-depleted transplantation in children. One entry per CDR3 protein, called by TCRdb with MiXCR from the PCR reads. The data show 250,000 to 300,000 distinct CDR3 sequences, with around a tenth seen just once and 23% held by the top ten. The sample consisted of peripheral blood, taken 180 days after TCRalphabeta/CD19-depleted stem cell transplant. The receptors here all came from a male patient aged 2-15 years who had a stem cell transplant for chronic granulomatous disease, so the T cells may come from the graft donor. CDR3s include the opening cysteine and the closing phenylalanine or tryptophan. A D gene is named only where the DNA matches it firmly. Size is omitted from some rows. Given values are once, few, many or a class for expanded clones.

clone_size j_call cdr3_length d_call v_call cdr3_aa cdr3_nt
many TRBJ2-1 16 . TRBV12-3/TRBV12-4 CASSRQEVGLPGEQFF TGTGCCAGCAGTCGTCAAGAAGTTGGACTGCCGGGGGAGCAGTTCTTC
many TRBJ1-1 16 . TRBV7-8 CASSSAGHGVNTEAFF TGTGCCAGCAGCTCAGCAGGACATGGCGTGAACACTGAAGCTTTCTTT
many TRBJ1-4 11 . TRBV15 CATSRSEKLFF TGTGCCACCAGCAGATCGGAAAAACTGTTTTTT
. TRBJ2-4 17 . TRBV20-1 CSFRGQGLVYSQNIQYF TGCAGTTTCAGGGGCCAGGGTTTGGTTTACAGCCAAAACATTCAGTACTTC
many TRBJ2-7 15 . TRBV7-2 CASSPERQAFYEQYF TGTGCCAGCAGCCCCGAGCGGCAGGCATTCTACGAGCAGTACTTC
many TRBJ2-5 13 . TRBV5-1 CASSMTVQETQYF TGCGCCAGCAGCATGACAGTCCAAGAGACCCAGTACTTC
. TRBJ2-4 15 . TRBV28 CASSTATSISNIQYF TGTGCCAGCAGTACGGCAACTAGCATATCGAACATTCAGTACTTC
many TRBJ2-3 16 TRBD2 TRBV28 CASSFWASGSLDTQYF TGTGCCAGCAGTTTTTGGGCTAGCGGGAGTCTGGATACGCAGTATTTT
many TRBJ1-1 11 . TRBV10-3 CAIREDTEAFF TGTGCCATCAGGGAGGACACTGAAGCTTTCTTT
many TRBJ2-1 15 TRBD1 TRBV20-1 CSARPGDRDYNEQFF TGCAGTGCTCGACCGGGGGACAGGGACTACAATGAGCAGTTCTTC
few TRBJ2-7 13 . TRBV3-1 CASSHRDRLEQYF TGTGCCAGCAGCCACCGGGACCGCTTAGAGCAGTACTTC
. TRBJ2-1 17 . TRBV3-1 CACSQDRTFSSYNEQFF TGTGCCTGCAGCCAAGATCGGACTTTCTCCTCCTACAATGAGCAGTTCTTC
few TRBJ1-2 12 . TRBV7-2 CASSPRRGGYTF TGTGCCAGCAGCCCCCGTCGTGGGGGCTACACCTTC
many TRBJ1-5 15 TRBD1 TRBV6-2/TRBV6-3 CASSYRQGRDQPQHF TGTGCCAGCAGTTATCGACAGGGGAGAGATCAGCCCCAGCATTTT
many TRBJ1-2 13 TRBD1 TRBV12-3/TRBV12-4 CASSFQGARGYTF TGTGCCAGCAGTTTTCAGGGGGCACGAGGCTACACCTTC
many TRBJ2-2 11 . TRBV20-1 CSAFHTGELFF TGCAGTGCTTTTCACACCGGGGAGCTGTTTTTT
many TRBJ1-1 14 . TRBV7-2 CASTLQALGTEAFF TGTGCCAGCACCTTACAGGCCCTGGGCACTGAAGCTTTCTTT
many TRBJ2-7 15 . TRBV4-2 CASSPSARSSYEQYF TGTGCCAGCAGCCCGAGCGCGAGATCCTCCTACGAGCAGTACTTC
many TRBJ1-2 16 TRBD1 TRBV5-1 CASSPPWDRRNYGYTF TGCGCCAGCAGCCCACCTTGGGACAGGCGAAACTATGGCTACACCTTC
many TRBJ2-7 16 TRBD1 TRBV15 CATSREDGQGRYEQYF TGTGCCACCAGCAGAGAAGACGGACAGGGACGCTACGAGCAGTACTTC
many TRBJ2-3 15 . TRBV28 CASSLPGTSTDTQYF TGTGCCAGCAGTTTACCGGGGACTAGCACAGATACGCAGTATTTT
few TRBJ2-6 17 . TRBV6-2/TRBV6-3 CASTRSVGFSGANVLTF TGTGCCAGCACCCGATCTGTGGGGTTCTCTGGGGCCAACGTCCTGACTTTC
many TRBJ2-7 14 . TRBV9 CASSVAIGGYEQYF TGTGCCAGCAGCGTAGCTATCGGGGGCTACGAGCAGTACTTC
many TRBJ2-7 15 TRBD1 TRBV20-1 CSARDPRGQSYEQYF TGCAGTGCTAGAGATCCACGGGGACAGTCCTACGAGCAGTACTTC
many TRBJ2-1 17 TRBD2 TRBV12-3/TRBV12-4 CASSPRVGSGSLNEQFF TGTGCCAGCAGTCCCCGGGTCGGTAGCGGGAGCCTAAATGAGCAGTTCTTC
many TRBJ1-5 15 . TRBV27 CASSTQGLGNQPQHF TGTGCCAGCAGTACGCAGGGGTTGGGCAATCAGCCCCAGCATTTT
many TRBJ2-1 13 . TRBV11-3 CASSFFGDNEQFF TGTGCCAGCAGCTTTTTCGGGGACAATGAGCAGTTCTTC
many TRBJ2-5 15 TRBD2 TRBV5-1 CASSLGLAEEETQYF TGCGCCAGCAGCTTGGGACTAGCGGAAGAAGAGACCCAGTACTTC
many TRBJ2-4 18 TRBD2 TRBV11-1 CASSPRREDPLAKNIQYF TGTGCCAGCAGCCCTCGGCGGGAGGACCCCCTAGCCAAAAACATTCAGTACTTC
many TRBJ1-6 17 . TRBV6-5 CASSYSEVWTEHSPLHF TGTGCCAGCAGTTACTCCGAAGTTTGGACAGAGCATTCACCCCTCCACTTT
many TRBJ2-5 15 . TRBV12-3/TRBV12-4 CASSLATGSGETQYF TGTGCCAGCTCCTTAGCGACAGGTTCTGGGGAGACCCAGTACTTC
many TRBJ1-1 12 . TRBV25-1 CASSEWGREAFF TGTGCCAGCAGTGAATGGGGTAGGGAAGCTTTCTTT
. TRBJ2-5 15 TRBD1 TRBV5-6 CASSLIDRAVQTQYF TGTGCCAGCAGCTTGATCGACAGGGCGGTGCAGACCCAGTACTTC
many TRBJ2-5 15 TRBD2 TRBV5-1 CASRRTSGIRETQYF TGCGCCAGCAGGCGGACTAGCGGGATACGTGAGACCCAGTACTTC
many TRBJ2-7 13 . TRBV20-1 CSAMPEAGRVQYF TGCAGTGCTATGCCGGAGGCAGGGCGTGTGCAGTACTTC
many TRBJ1-1 14 TRBD1 TRBV9 CASMATGESTEAFF TGTGCCAGCATGGCGACAGGGGAATCCACTGAAGCTTTCTTT
many TRBJ1-1 14 . TRBV6-5 CASSPRGGGTEAFF TGTGCCAGCAGCCCCCGAGGTGGGGGGACTGAAGCTTTCTTT
many TRBJ2-2 14 TRBD1 TRBV14 CASSQTGWTGELFF TGTGCCAGCAGCCAGACAGGGTGGACCGGGGAGCTGTTTTTT
many TRBJ2-4 15 . TRBV18 CASSPPHVSGNIQYF TGTGCCAGCTCACCACCGCACGTTAGCGGAAACATTCAGTACTTC
many TRBJ2-2 15 . TRBV24-1 CATSELQGNTGELFF TGTGCCACCAGTGAGTTACAGGGGAACACCGGGGAGCTGTTTTTT
many TRBJ2-3 16 . TRBV20-1 CSAVVPAESSTDTQYF TGCAGTGCCGTCGTGCCAGCGGAATCTAGCACAGATACGCAGTATTTT
many TRBJ1-2 13 . TRBV5-1 CASRAASNYGYTF TGCGCCAGCAGGGCGGCATCTAACTATGGCTACACCTTC
many TRBJ1-2 13 . TRBV12-3/TRBV12-4 CASSRPGGGGYTF TGTGCCAGCAGTCGACCTGGAGGAGGCGGCTACACCTTC
many TRBJ2-7 15 TRBD2 TRBV9 CASSELAGGQYEQYF TGTGCCAGCAGTGAACTAGCGGGGGGCCAATACGAGCAGTACTTC
many TRBJ2-3 14 . TRBV4-3 CASSHVGAADTQYF TGCGCCAGCAGCCACGTAGGTGCGGCAGATACGCAGTATTTT
many TRBJ2-2 15 . TRBV12-3/TRBV12-4 CASSLGDSTTGELFF TGTGCCAGCAGTTTAGGGGATTCTACTACCGGGGAGCTGTTTTTT
few TRBJ2-1 15 TRBD1 TRBV14 CASSHPGQGWGEQFF TGTGCCAGCAGCCATCCGGGACAGGGATGGGGTGAGCAGTTCTTC